This T cell receptor beta chain originates from a study of siplizumab effects on memory and regulatory T cells. General study points: Naive T cells appeared more varied than memory cells and looked like key alloresponse contributors. With siplizumab, mappable alloreactive CD4+ clones averaged roughly 64% Treg-derived, versus 25% to 30% in controls. Solely a minor proportion of alloreactive clones could be assigned to unstimulated subsets. It was never confirmed that proliferating Tregs from siplizumab cultures were suppressive.

As regards this clone: Its antigen is unidentified.

Produced via immunoSEQ multiplex PCR; TCRdb's table is partial and in-frame only. Here the sample spans under 85,000 clones, over 80% being singletons. Sample: Tregs sorted from blood. This clonotype was sampled from a human donor in good health.

CDR3 DNA sequence: TGTGCCAGCAGCTTAGAAGGGAACACTGAAGCTTTCTTT. As protein: CASSLEGNTEAFF. The V and J genes are TRBV7-2 and TRBJ1-1, with D hard to call. The CDR3 extends over 13 amino acids. V was shortened by 1 base and J by 1 base, with 4 bases between the two germline ends. The germline V gene has CDR1 SGHTA and CDR2 FQGNSA.